The 3 T cell receptor beta chains in this list originate from one sample, sequenced in a study of regulatory T cells in long-lasting Graves disease. Assembly of TCR beta libraries relied on iRepertoire HTBI primers together with Arm-PCR of CDR3 regions. Each CDR3 protein gets one entry after TCRdb re-called the multiplex PCR reads with MiXCR. The sample lists 700,000 or so distinct CDR3 sequences; 30% were seen once. Stated time point: persistent/refractory GD, antithyroid drugs over 5 years with positive TRAb. RNA from PBMCs was the source of the TCR library. The source was peripheral blood mononuclear cells (PBMCs), collected when the disease was refractory, from a patient treated with antithyroid drugs. The receptors here all came from a female donor with Graves disease.

As regards this clonotype: The junction shows a germline mismatch at one end, possibly a read error. The chain links TRBV19 to TRBJ1-1; 7 bases are a match to TRBD1. This CDR3 has 14 amino acids. The germline V gene has CDR1 LNHDA and CDR2 SQIVND (reference sequence). In DNA form, the CDR3 reads TGTGCCAGTAGTTACGACAGGGAGATCCCTGAAGCCTTCTTT. As protein: CASSYDREIPEAFF.

This clonotype was observed a few times. The chain couples TRBV11-2 to TRBJ1-4; 8 nucleotides agree with TRBD1. Germline lookup yields CDR1 SGHAT and CDR2 FQNNGV. After removal of 4 bases from V and 8 bases from J, the junction contained 12 bases not matched to a gene. This CDR3 is built from 16 residues. The CDR3 sequence is CASSWGQAHRGEKLFF. In DNA, the CDR3 is TGTGCCAGCAGCTGGGGACAGGCCCACAGGGGGGAAAAACTGTTTTTT.

The V and J genes are TRBV6-4 and TRBJ1-5; D call uncertain. CDR1 is MRHNA, CDR2 SNTAGT, per germline. This CDR3 has 14 residues. Trimming took 3 bases from V and 5 from J, leaving 11 bases between them. The CDR3 nucleotides are TGTGCCAGCAGTGAGGCCGGCGGGGATCAGCCCCAGCATTTT. Its translation is CASSEAGGDQPQHF.